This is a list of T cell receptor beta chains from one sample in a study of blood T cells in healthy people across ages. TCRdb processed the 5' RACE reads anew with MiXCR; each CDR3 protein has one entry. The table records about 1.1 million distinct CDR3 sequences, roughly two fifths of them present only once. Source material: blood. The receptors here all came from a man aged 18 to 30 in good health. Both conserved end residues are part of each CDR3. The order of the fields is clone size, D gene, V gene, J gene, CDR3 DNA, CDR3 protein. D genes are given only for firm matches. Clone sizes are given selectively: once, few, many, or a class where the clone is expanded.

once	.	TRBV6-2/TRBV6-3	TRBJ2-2	TGTGCCAGCGGACAGCTCGCGAACACCGGGGAGCTGTTTTTT	CASGQLANTGELFF
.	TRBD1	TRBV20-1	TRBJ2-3	TGCAGTGCCAGACAGGGAACGAACACAGATACGCAGTATTTT	CSARQGTNTDTQYF
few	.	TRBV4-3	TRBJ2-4	TGCGCCAGCAGCCAAGGTCTGCTAGTACAAAACATTCAGTACTTC	CASSQGLLVQNIQYF
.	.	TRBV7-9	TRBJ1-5	TGTGCCAGCAGCTGGTGGGACTCCGAGAGCACTCAGCCCCAGCATTTT	CASSWWDSESTQPQHF
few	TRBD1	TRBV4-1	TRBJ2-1	TGCGCCAGCAGCCCACAGGGGGAATCCTACAATGAGCAGTTCTTC	CASSPQGESYNEQFF
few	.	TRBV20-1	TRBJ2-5	TGCAGTGCTAGACAGGTCGGTGAGCAGTACTTC	CSARQVGEQYF
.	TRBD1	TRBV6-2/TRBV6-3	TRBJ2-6	TGTGCCAGCAGTTACTTGGGGACAGAAAACTCTGGGGCCAACGTCCTGACTTTC	CASSYLGTENSGANVLTF
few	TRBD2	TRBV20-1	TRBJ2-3	TGCAGTGCTAGAGACTGGACTAGCGCCACAGATACGCAGTATTTT	CSARDWTSATDTQYF
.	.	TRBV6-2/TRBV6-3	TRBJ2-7	TGTGCCAGCGGCATCACATTGGGGGAGCAGTACTTC	CASGITLGEQYF
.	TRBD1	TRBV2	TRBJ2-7	TGTGCCAGCGCTTGGGACAGTAGATACGAGCAGTACTTC	CASAWDSRYEQYF
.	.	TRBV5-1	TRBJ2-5	TGCGCCAGCAGCTTGGAGATGGGGAACCAAGAGACCCAGTACTTC	CASSLEMGNQETQYF
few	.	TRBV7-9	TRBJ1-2	TGTGCCAGCGGGCCGGGCCTATCCTATGGCTACACCTTC	CASGPGLSYGYTF
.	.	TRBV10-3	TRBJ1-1	TGTGCCATTCTCGAGGGCAGAAACACTGAAGCTTTCTTT	CAILEGRNTEAFF
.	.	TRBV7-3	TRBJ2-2	TGTGCCAGCAGCCCCGACGCCGGGGAGCTGTTTTTT	CASSPDAGELFF
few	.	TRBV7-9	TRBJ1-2	TGTGCCAGCAGCTTAGAGGCAGGTCCCTTCTATGGCTACACCTTC	CASSLEAGPFYGYTF
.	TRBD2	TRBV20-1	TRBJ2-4	TGCAGTGCTTCTCCGACTAGCGGGGGGGCCGGAAACATTCAGTACTTC	CSASPTSGGAGNIQYF
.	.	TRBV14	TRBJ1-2	TGTGCCAGCAGCCCCCCTCAAGAGGTTAACTATGGCTACACCTTC	CASSPPQEVNYGYTF
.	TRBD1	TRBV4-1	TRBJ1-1	TGCGCCAGCAGCCCTGGAGACAGGGGAAGGGCTTTCTTT	CASSPGDRGRAFF
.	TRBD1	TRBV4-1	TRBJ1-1	TGCGCCAGCAGCCAAGATTCGGGACAGAACCATGAAGCTTTCTTT	CASSQDSGQNHEAFF
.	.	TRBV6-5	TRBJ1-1	TGTGCCAGCAGTTACGGGCTGGGGGGCCTGGGGAACACTGAAGCTTTCTTT	CASSYGLGGLGNTEAFF
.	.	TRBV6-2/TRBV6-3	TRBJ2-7	TGTGCCAGCAGTTACTTGTTCGGCGAGCAGTACTTC	CASSYLFGEQYF
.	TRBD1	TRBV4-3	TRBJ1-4	TGCGCCAGCAGCCAAGACCCACGGACAGGAGTTAATGAAAAACTGTTTTTT	CASSQDPRTGVNEKLFF
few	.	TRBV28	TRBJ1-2	TGTGCCAGCAGTTTATATCCCAACTATGGCTACACCTTC	CASSLYPNYGYTF
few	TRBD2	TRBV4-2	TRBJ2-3	TGTGCCAGCAGCCAGAGTAGCGGGGAGAGCCCAGATACGCAGTATTTT	CASSQSSGESPDTQYF
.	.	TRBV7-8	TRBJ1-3	TGTGCCAGCAGCCCCACGGGCCCATCTGGAAACACCATATATTTT	CASSPTGPSGNTIYF
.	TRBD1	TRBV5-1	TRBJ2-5	TGCGCCAGCAGCCTTGACAGGGCCGAGACCCAGTACTTC	CASSLDRAETQYF
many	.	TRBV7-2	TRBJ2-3	TGTGCCAGCAGCTTAGGCGGGTCTTTTTTAGATACGCAGTATTTT	CASSLGGSFLDTQYF
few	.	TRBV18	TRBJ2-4	TGTGCCAGCTCATCCGGGGGCGAAAACAATGAGCAGTACTTC	CASSSGGENNEQYF
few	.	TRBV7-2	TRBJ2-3	TGTGCCAGCAGCCCCCGGGAAGCAGGAACGCAGTATTTT	CASSPREAGTQYF
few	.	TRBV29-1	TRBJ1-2	TGCAGCGTGGGGACCTCCGGATATGGCTACACCTTC	CSVGTSGYGYTF
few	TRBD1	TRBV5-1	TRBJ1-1	TGCGCCAGCAGCTTCGGACAGGGCCCCACTGAAGCTTTCTTT	CASSFGQGPTEAFF
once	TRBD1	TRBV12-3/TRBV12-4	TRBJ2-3	TGTGCCGGCAGCCGGACAGGCGGTGAGGATACGCAGTATTTT	CAGSRTGGEDTQYF
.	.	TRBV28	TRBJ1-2	TGTGCCAGCGACGGCGTTCGGTTGACTGGCTACACCTTC	CASDGVRLTGYTF
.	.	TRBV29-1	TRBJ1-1	TGCAGCTCCCCCTCCCTGGGGACTGAAGCTTTCTTT	CSSPSLGTEAFF
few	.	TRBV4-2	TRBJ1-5	TGTGCCAGCAGCCAAGACCGCGGGCCCCAGCATTTT	CASSQDRGPQHF
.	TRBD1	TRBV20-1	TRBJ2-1	TGCAGTGATGTAGACAGGGTAGGGGGCAATGAGCAGTTCTTC	CSDVDRVGGNEQFF
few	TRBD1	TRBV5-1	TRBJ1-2	TGCGCCAGCAGCTTCTTACAGGGGGCAGGAGGCTACACCTTC	CASSFLQGAGGYTF
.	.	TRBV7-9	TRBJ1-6	TGTGCCAGCAGCTCTGGACAACAGACCTATAATTCACCCCTCCACTTT	CASSSGQQTYNSPLHF
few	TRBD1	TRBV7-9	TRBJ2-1	TGTGCCAGCAGCCCCGGGACAGCACCCTTCTACAATGAGCAGTTCTTC	CASSPGTAPFYNEQFF
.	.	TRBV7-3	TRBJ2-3	TGTGCCAGCAGAGGATCCATAACGGGGGCCAGCCGGGACACGCAGTATTTT	CASRGSITGASRDTQYF
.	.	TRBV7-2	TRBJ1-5	TGTGCCAGCAGCCGATCATGGGGGGGCAATCAGCCCCAGCATTTT	CASSRSWGGNQPQHF
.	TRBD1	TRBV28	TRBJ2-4	TGTGCCAGCAGCGGACAGGGGGCGATGCAGTACTTC	CASSGQGAMQYF
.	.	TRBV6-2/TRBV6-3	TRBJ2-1	TGTGCCAGCAGTCACGGGGGCTCCTACAATGAGCAGTTCTTC	CASSHGGSYNEQFF
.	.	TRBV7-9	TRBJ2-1	TGTGCCAGCAGCTTAGTTTCTTTGTCGGGGGATGAGCAGTTCTTC	CASSLVSLSGDEQFF
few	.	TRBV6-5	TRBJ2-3	TGTGCCAGCAGTACCCGGGCCCCGGAACAAGATACGCAGTATTTT	CASSTRAPEQDTQYF
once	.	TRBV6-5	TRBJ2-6	TGTGCCAGCAGTTACTTCCCGGGACACCGCTTCTCTGGGGCCAACGTCCTGACTTTC	CASSYFPGHRFSGANVLTF
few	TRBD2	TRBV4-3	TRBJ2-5	TGCGCCAGCAGCCACGGCGGGGGGTTAGAGACCCAGTACTTC	CASSHGGGLETQYF
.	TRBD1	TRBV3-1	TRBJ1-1	TGTGCCAGCAGCCAAGAACAGGGGGCCCTGAACACTGAAGCTTTCTTT	CASSQEQGALNTEAFF
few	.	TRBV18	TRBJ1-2	TGTGCCAGCTCACCAAAAGACGGCAACTATGGCTACACCTTC	CASSPKDGNYGYTF
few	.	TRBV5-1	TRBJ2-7	TGCGCCAGCAGCCCTAACCTTCAAGACTACGAGCAGTACTTC	CASSPNLQDYEQYF
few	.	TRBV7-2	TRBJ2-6	TGTGCCAGCAGCTTAAATAGGGCTGGGGCCAACGTCCTGACTTTC	CASSLNRAGANVLTF
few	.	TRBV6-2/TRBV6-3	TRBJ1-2	TGTGCCAGCAGTATAACAGGGACGAATGGCTACACCTTC	CASSITGTNGYTF
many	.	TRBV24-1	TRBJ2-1	TGTGCCACCAGTGACCACATTAAATCCGGCAACGAGCAGTTCTTC	CATSDHIKSGNEQFF
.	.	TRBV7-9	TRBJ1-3	TGTGCCAGTAACGGGGAAGCCCGGGGAAACACCATATATTTT	CASNGEARGNTIYF
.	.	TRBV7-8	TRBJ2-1	TGTGCCAGCAGCTTAGAGTACAGGACGGAGACCCAGTTCTTC	CASSLEYRTETQFF
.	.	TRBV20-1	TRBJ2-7	TGCAGTGCTAGAGATAGAGGCAGAGAAGACTACGAGCAGTACTTC	CSARDRGREDYEQYF
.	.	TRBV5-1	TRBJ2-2	TGCGCCAGCAGCTTCTACCAGGACGCGAACACCGGGGAGCTGTTTTTT	CASSFYQDANTGELFF